The 9 T cell receptor beta chains given below trace back to one sample, sequenced in a study of vaccination and CD4 T cells after COVID-19. No antigen has been identified for these receptors. Cultured CD4+ T cell DNA was sequenced using the Oncomine TCR Beta short-read assay. MiXCR was run by TCRdb on the PCR reads, yielding one entry per CDR3 protein. The sample holds approximately 21,000 distinct CDR3 sequences, 45% to 70% seen once. Described treatment: roughly 11-day PBMC culture with coronavirus spike peptide pools or control peptides (ViraFEST assay). The sample was CD4+ T cells from blood, cultured in vitro. The receptors originated from a human donor who had recovered from COVID-19.

This clonotype was seen a handful of times. The rearrangement joins TRBV11-1 to TRBJ1-1; 7 bases line up with TRBD1. The length of the CDR3 is 17 residues. Losses at the gene ends were 5 bases for V and 8 bases for J; bases not matched to a gene: 20. CDR1 and CDR2 from the germline V gene are SGHAT and FQDESV (reference sequence). The DNA for the CDR3 is TGTGCCAGCAGCCGCATCCAACTCCGGGACAGAGACGTCGAAGCTTTCTTT. As protein: CASSRIQLRDRDVEAFF.

The gene calls are TRBV27 and TRBJ1-1; tentative D call: TRBD1 (5 bases). V was cut by 5 bases and J by 8 bases, with 30 bases left in between. The germline gives CDR1 MNHEY, CDR2 SMNVEV (reference sequence). This CDR3 contains 18 residues. CDR3 in DNA: TGTGCCAGCAGTCTAAACGACTTCCGACAGCTCCCCTTAAAGGAAGCTTTCTTT. This codes for CASSLNDFRQLPLKEAFF.

The CDR3 DNA reads as TGTGCCAGCAGCATCCCAGTGGGGGGGGGCGGCACCTACGAGCAGTACTTC. Translating it yields CASSIPVGGGGTYEQYF. The chain has TRBV21-1 and TRBJ2-7; whether TRBD1, the table's D call, matches the DNA was not checked. TRBV21-1 is reported as a pseudogene. The CDR3 is 17 amino acids.

This chain links TRBV6-1 with TRBJ1-6; tentatively, D is TRBD1 (6 bases). The germline gives CDR1 MNHNS, CDR2 SASEGT. The CDR3 is 15 residues long. V was cut by 7 bases and J by 8 bases, with 18 bases left in between. CDR3 in amino acids: CASTSDSRVDSPLHF. For the CDR3, the DNA is TGTGCCAGCACCTCGGACAGTAGGGTAGATTCACCCCTCCACTTT.

The chain uses TRBV18 and TRBJ1-6; no clear D gene. This CDR3 spans 16 amino acids. CDR1 KGHSH and CDR2 LQKENI come from the germline V gene. Trimming left V 3 bases short and J 3 bases short, with 12 bases between. The CDR3 sequence: CASSPRDAFYNSPLHF. CDR3 nucleotides: TGTGCCAGCTCACCCCGAGACGCGTTCTATAATTCACCCCTCCACTTT.

V is TRBV6-1 and J is TRBJ2-6; 9 nucleotides match TRBD1. Losses at the gene ends were 7 bases for V and 0 bases for J; bases not matched to a gene: 4. CDR1 is MNHNS, CDR2 SASEGT, per germline. This CDR3 spans 16 amino acids. CDR3 sequence: CASIGTGHSGANVLTF. CDR3 nucleotide sequence: TGTGCCAGCATCGGGACAGGGCACTCTGGGGCCAACGTCCTGACTTTC.

The chain employs TRBV4-2 and TRBJ2-3; 16 bases map to TRBD2. In germline, CDR1 is LGHNA, CDR2 YNFKEQ. Germline trimming cut 4 bases from V and 3 bases from J; bases unmatched to any gene: 13. The CDR3 is 20 residues long. The CDR3 sequence is CASSLGTSGGASGRTDTQYF. The CDR3, as DNA: TGTGCCAGCAGCCTCGGGACTAGCGGGGGGGCATCGGGGCGAACAGATACGCAGTATTTT.

This CDR3 reads CASSETSGMDGETQYF. As DNA, the CDR3 is TGTGCCAGCAGTGAGACTAGCGGGATGGATGGGGAGACCCAGTACTTC. This chain uses TRBV25-1 with TRBJ2-5, with 11 bases fitting TRBD2. The V gene's germline CDR1 is MGHDK and CDR2 SYGVNS. The CDR3 is made up of 16 amino acids. V lost 3 bases, J lost 5 bases, and 8 bases stayed unmatched.

The chain recombines TRBV29-1 with TRBJ2-7; D ambiguous. Per the germline V gene, CDR1 is SQVTM and CDR2 is ANQGSEA. The V end lost 8 bases, the J end lost 2 bases, and 19 bases lay between the germline ends. The CDR3 has 14 residues. This CDR3 is CSTVVATIPYEQYF. For the CDR3, the DNA is TGCAGCACTGTGGTCGCCACGATCCCCTACGAGCAGTACTTC.